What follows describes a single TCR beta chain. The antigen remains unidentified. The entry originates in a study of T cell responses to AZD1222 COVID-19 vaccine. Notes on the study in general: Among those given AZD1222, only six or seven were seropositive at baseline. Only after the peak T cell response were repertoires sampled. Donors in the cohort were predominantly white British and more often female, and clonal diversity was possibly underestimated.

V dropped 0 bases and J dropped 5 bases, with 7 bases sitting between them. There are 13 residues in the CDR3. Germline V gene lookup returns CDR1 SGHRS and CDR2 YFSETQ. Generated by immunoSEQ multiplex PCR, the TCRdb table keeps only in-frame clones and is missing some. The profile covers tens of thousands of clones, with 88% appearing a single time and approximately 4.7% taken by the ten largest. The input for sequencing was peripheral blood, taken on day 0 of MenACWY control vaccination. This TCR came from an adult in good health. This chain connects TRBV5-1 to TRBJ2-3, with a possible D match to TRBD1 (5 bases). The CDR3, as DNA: TGCGCCAGCAGCTTGGCCCAGGGAGATACGCAGTATTTT. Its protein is CASSLAQGDTQYF.